This is a list of T cell receptor beta chains from one sample in a study of shared clonotypes between healthy human individuals. The protocol was immunoSEQ multiplex PCR, while the TCRdb copy is restricted to in-frame clones and leaves out a portion. The sample records 2 million to 3 million clones, approximately 93% being singletons. Input material: naive CD4+ T cells from PBMCs. These receptors all stem from a man aged 18 to 29 in good health. Some clones in this sample may be carry-over from other donors' samples. Each CDR3 is given with its conserved first and last residue. A D gene is named only where the DNA matches it firmly. Not every row has a clone size; where given, it reads once, few, many or a size class.

CDR3nt,CDR3aa,abundance,v_gene,j_gene,d_gene
TGCGCCAGCAGCCAAGATCGGCGAGGTGGGGTCTACAATGAGCAGTTCTTC,CASSQDRRGGVYNEQFF,NA,TRBV4-1,TRBJ2-1,NA
TGCGCCAGCAGCTCCCAGGGGACCTTGAACACTGAAGCTTTCTTT,CASSSQGTLNTEAFF,NA,TRBV5-1,TRBJ1-1,NA
TGTGCCAGCAGTTCACCTGCCGGGAGCCAGTACTTC,CASSSPAGSQYF,NA,TRBV28,TRBJ2-5,NA
TGTGCCAGTAGGGACGGGAACGGTAATGAGCAGTTCTTC,CASRDGNGNEQFF,NA,TRBV19,TRBJ2-1,NA
TGTGCCAGCACTCCCGACAGGGGGTCTGCGTCGGCCAAAAACATTCAGTACTTC,CASTPDRGSASAKNIQYF,NA,TRBV28,TRBJ2-4,TRBD1
TGTGCCAGCTCACCAATCCCCGGGGGTAACACTGAAGCTTTCTTT,CASSPIPGGNTEAFF,NA,TRBV18,TRBJ1-1,NA
TGTGCCAGCAGATCGACCGGAATTCTGTGGTACGAGCAGTACTTC,CASRSTGILWYEQYF,NA,TRBV28,TRBJ2-7,NA
TGTGCCAGCAGCAGAGGACAGGGGCCTTACGAGCAGTACTTC,CASSRGQGPYEQYF,NA,TRBV7-9,TRBJ2-7,TRBD1
TGTGCCAGCAGCTTACGCCAACTAGCGGCCTACAATGAGCAGTTCTTC,CASSLRQLAAYNEQFF,NA,TRBV7-3,TRBJ2-1,TRBD2
TGTGCCAGCAGCACATCAAGGGCCCGGAGTGAGCAGTTCTTC,CASSTSRARSEQFF,NA,TRBV14,TRBJ2-1,NA
TGCAGCGTTGTAGCGGGAGCCCACGAGCAGTACTTC,CSVVAGAHEQYF,NA,TRBV29-1,TRBJ2-7,TRBD2
TGCGCCAGCAGCTCTGAAGGCCGAGAGCTGTTTTTT,CASSSEGRELFF,NA,TRBV5-1,TRBJ2-2,NA
TGCGCCAGCAGCCCCTGGGGCGGGAACACTGAAGCTTTCTTT,CASSPWGGNTEAFF,few,TRBV4-1,TRBJ1-1,NA
TGCGCCAGCAGTCCCGGGACAGGGCAAATGAACACTGAAGCTTTCTTT,CASSPGTGQMNTEAFF,NA,TRBV10-2,TRBJ1-1,TRBD1
TGTGCCAGCAGCAAGGCGGGAGCGGGGAATGAGCAGTTCTTC,CASSKAGAGNEQFF,NA,TRBV11-3,TRBJ2-1,TRBD2
TGCGCCAGCAGCCCCCCGGAGGCGGCCCTTTTCACAGATACGCAGTATTTT,CASSPPEAALFTDTQYF,NA,TRBV5-1,TRBJ2-3,NA
TGCAGCGTCAGACAGGGGGAACAGCCCCAGCATTTT,CSVRQGEQPQHF,NA,TRBV29-1,TRBJ1-5,TRBD1
TGTGCCAGCAGTCTCCCCGGTATCCCTCTAGCAGCCACAGATACGCAGTATTTT,CASSLPGIPLAATDTQYF,once,TRBV28,TRBJ2-3,NA
TGTGCCATCAGTGGGCGGACGGACTCTGGAAACACCATATATTTT,CAISGRTDSGNTIYF,few,TRBV10-3,TRBJ1-3,NA
TGTGCCAGCAGTTACTCTGCAGGAACCGGGGAGCTGTTTTTT,CASSYSAGTGELFF,NA,TRBV6-5,TRBJ2-2,NA
TGTGCCAGCAGTGAGCGTCGGGACCTTTTTGACACTGAAGCTTTCTTT,CASSERRDLFDTEAFF,NA,TRBV6-1,TRBJ1-1,NA
TGTGCCAGCAGCGGGGGGACTAGATTTGGGAGGGAGACCCAGTACTTC,CASSGGTRFGRETQYF,once,TRBV11-1,TRBJ2-5,TRBD2
TGTGCCAGCAGCTTTTCGCACACCGGGGAGCTGTTTTTT,CASSFSHTGELFF,NA,TRBV7-6,TRBJ2-2,NA
TGCAGCGTTGAAATGTCCCACACTGAAGCTTTCTTT,CSVEMSHTEAFF,NA,TRBV29-1,TRBJ1-1,NA
TGCAGTACGGGACAGCTCGTTAACTATGGCTACACCTTC,CSTGQLVNYGYTF,once,TRBV29-1,TRBJ1-2,TRBD1
TGCGCCAGCAGCTTGGAACTGAGGGGCTCTGGAAACACCATATATTTT,CASSLELRGSGNTIYF,once,TRBV5-1,TRBJ1-3,NA
TGCAGCGTTTCATCTCGGGCCGGAACCTACGAGCAGTACTTC,CSVSSRAGTYEQYF,NA,TRBV29-1,TRBJ2-7,NA
TGTGCCAGCTCACCACCGGCAGGGTCCGACGAGCAGTACTTC,CASSPPAGSDEQYF,NA,TRBV18,TRBJ2-7,NA
TGTGCCAGCAGCGTAGATGGCTACTATGGCTACACCTTC,CASSVDGYYGYTF,NA,TRBV9,TRBJ1-2,NA
TGTGCCAGCAGCTTAAGCAGCACAGATACGCAGTATTTT,CASSLSSTDTQYF,NA,TRBV7-3,TRBJ2-3,NA
TGCGCCAGCAGCCCGGAAGGTCTCAATGAGCAGTTCTTC,CASSPEGLNEQFF,NA,TRBV5-1,TRBJ2-1,NA
TGCGCCAGCAGCATCGATAACCAAGAGACCCAGTACTTC,CASSIDNQETQYF,NA,TRBV4-1,TRBJ2-5,NA
TGTGCCAGCAGTTTCTCCTACTTTTTGGTCGAGGACACAGATACGCAGTATTTT,CASSFSYFLVEDTDTQYF,NA,TRBV28,TRBJ2-3,NA
TGCGCCAGCAGCTTGGCTGCAGGCGGGAGGCTCGTTGATATGCAGTTCTTC,CASSLAAGGRLVDMQFF,NA,TRBV5-1,TRBJ2-1,TRBD2
TGTGCCAGCACCGCCAGCGGGCAGGGGAGGGGTGAGCAGTTCTTC,CASTASGQGRGEQFF,NA,TRBV11-2,TRBJ2-1,NA
TGTGCCAGCAGTCTAGGGGACTCGCGCTCCTACGAGCAGTACTTC,CASSLGDSRSYEQYF,NA,TRBV28,TRBJ2-7,NA
TGTGCCAGCTCACCACCGTCAGACAGGGGGCGAGAGACCCAGTACTTC,CASSPPSDRGRETQYF,NA,TRBV18,TRBJ2-5,TRBD1
TGTGCCAGCAGCCCAACCGGGACAGGGTATCTCTCTTCCGAGACCCAGTACTTC,CASSPTGTGYLSSETQYF,NA,TRBV7-9,TRBJ2-5,TRBD1
TGTGCCAGCAGCCCAGACAGGGGGACAGATACGCAGTATTTT,CASSPDRGTDTQYF,few,TRBV7-9,TRBJ2-3,TRBD1
TGTGCCAGCAGGCAAACGACCGACTCCGGGGAGCTGTTTTTT,CASRQTTDSGELFF,once,TRBV6-6,TRBJ2-2,NA